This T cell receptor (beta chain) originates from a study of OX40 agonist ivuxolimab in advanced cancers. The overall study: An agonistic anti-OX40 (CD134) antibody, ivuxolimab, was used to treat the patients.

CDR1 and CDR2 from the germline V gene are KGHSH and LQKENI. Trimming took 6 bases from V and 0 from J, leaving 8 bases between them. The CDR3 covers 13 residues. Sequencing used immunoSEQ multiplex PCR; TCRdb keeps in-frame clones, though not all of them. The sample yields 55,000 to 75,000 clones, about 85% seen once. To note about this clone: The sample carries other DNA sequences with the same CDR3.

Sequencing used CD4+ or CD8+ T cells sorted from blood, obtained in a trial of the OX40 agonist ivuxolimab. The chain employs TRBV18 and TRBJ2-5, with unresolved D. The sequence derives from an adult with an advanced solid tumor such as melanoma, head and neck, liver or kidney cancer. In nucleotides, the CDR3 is TGTGCCAGCTCCCCCGGACACCAAGAGACCCAGTACTTC. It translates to CASSPGHQETQYF.